This TCR beta chain was observed in a study of T cell responses to AZD1222 COVID-19 vaccine. On the study more broadly: Doses given second, at about 4 or about 12 weeks, were pooled.

Using immunoSEQ multiplex PCR, the repertoire was profiled, and TCRdb retains in-frame clones only, with some absent. The sample has about 140,000 clones, around nine tenths seen once. Germline V gives CDR1 MNHNS, CDR2 SASEGT. V was clipped by 2 bases and J by 8 bases, with 9 bases between them. There are 13 residues in the CDR3. In regard to this clone: The antigen remains undetermined.

Regarding the study as a whole: Researchers report vaccine-associated CD4 TCRs spanning spike, with dominance at 160-218 and 743-854. Repertoires were sampled only after the peak T cell response. Possibly, clonal diversity was underestimated; donors were largely white British and included more females.

This TCR was recovered from an adult in good health. Specimen: peripheral blood, collected on day 0 of AZD1222 vaccination. This rearrangement joins TRBV6-1 to TRBJ1-4; D is perhaps TRBD1 (5 bases). The CDR3 DNA reads TGTGCCAGCAGTGAATTGGGGGAGGAAAAACTGTTTTTT. It translates to CASSELGEEKLFF.